This is a list of T cell receptor beta chains from one sample in a study of T-cell reconstitution after alpha-beta-depleted transplantation in children. MiXCR, applied by TCRdb to the PCR reads, yields one record per CDR3 protein. The data contain approximately 240,000 distinct CDR3 sequences, approximately 9.5% of them singletons. The sample was PBMCs from the stem cell graft donor, taken from the stem cell graft. The receptors stem from a human donor who donated a stem cell graft to a child with acute lymphoblastic leukemia. Each CDR3 is given with its conserved first and last residue. The order of the fields is V gene, J gene, clone size, D gene, CDR3 DNA, CDR3 protein. A D gene is named only where the DNA matches it firmly. Size is omitted from some rows. Given values are once, few, many or a class for expanded clones.

TRBV12-3/TRBV12-4	TRBJ1-2	many	TRBD1	TGTGCCAGCAGTTTTTTGGTGGACAGGGGAACCTATGGCTACACCTTC	CASSFLVDRGTYGYTF
TRBV20-1	TRBJ2-1	NA	TRBD1	TGCAGTGCTGGCGACAGGGGGCCATACAATGAGCAGTTCTTC	CSAGDRGPYNEQFF
TRBV5-1	TRBJ1-2	NA	TRBD1	TGCGCCAGCAGCTTACCAGGACAGGGCCAATATGGCTACACCTTC	CASSLPGQGQYGYTF
TRBV6-5	TRBJ2-7	NA	TRBD1	TGTGCCAGCAGTAGTCCCGGGACAGGGGACGGCTACGAGCAGTACTTC	CASSSPGTGDGYEQYF
TRBV7-2	TRBJ2-3	few	NA	TGTGCCAGCAGCCCAACCAACAGGGGACGAGGGGGGGATACGCAGTATTTT	CASSPTNRGRGGDTQYF
TRBV30	TRBJ1-5	many	NA	TGTGCCTGGAGTCGGGGTATAAACAATCAGCCCCAGCATTTT	CAWSRGINNQPQHF
TRBV6-5	TRBJ2-1	many	NA	TGTGCCAGCAGTTACTCAGGGGGACGGGGGAATGAGCAGTTCTTC	CASSYSGGRGNEQFF
TRBV4-2	TRBJ1-6	NA	TRBD1	TGTGCCAGCAGCCAAGATGTGACAGGGTACGGGTCCTATAATTCACCCCTCCACTTT	CASSQDVTGYGSYNSPLHF
TRBV5-1	TRBJ2-5	many	TRBD2	TGCGCCAGCAGCTCAGCGGGGGGGCCTATAGAGACCCAGTACTTC	CASSSAGGPIETQYF
TRBV5-5	TRBJ1-5	many	TRBD1	TGTGCCAGCAGCTTTGGGACAGGGGGCGGAAGCAATCAGCCCCAGCATTTT	CASSFGTGGGSNQPQHF
TRBV20-1	TRBJ2-1	NA	NA	TGCAGTGCTCGGGGCCCGAGGCTTAATGAGCAGTTCTTC	CSARGPRLNEQFF
TRBV5-4	TRBJ2-2	few	NA	TGTGCCAGCAGCTTGGGTCGGGATCTGAACACCGGGGAGCTGTTTTTT	CASSLGRDLNTGELFF
TRBV20-1	TRBJ1-4	few	TRBD1	TGCAGTGCCCTTCCGGGACAGATAGCAACTAATGAAAAACTGTTTTTT	CSALPGQIATNEKLFF
TRBV29-1	TRBJ2-1	many	NA	TGCAGCGTCAGATGGGGGGACAATGAGCAGTTCTTC	CSVRWGDNEQFF
TRBV18	TRBJ1-4	NA	NA	TGTGCCAGCTCACCACCGGGGGCGGCTAATGAAAAACTGTTTTTT	CASSPPGAANEKLFF
TRBV14	TRBJ1-1	many	NA	TGTGCCAGCAGCCGAACAGGGTTTTTCACTGAAGCTTTCTTT	CASSRTGFFTEAFF
TRBV18	TRBJ2-7	NA	NA	TGTGCCAGCTCACCGACAAATCCGCTATCCTCCCTAGACTACGAGCAGTACTTC	CASSPTNPLSSLDYEQYF
TRBV20-1	TRBJ2-2	many	NA	TGCAGTGCTTGGACCCCGGGACACAACACCGGGGAGCTGTTTTTT	CSAWTPGHNTGELFF
TRBV18	TRBJ1-1	few	NA	TGTGCCAGCTCCCCAAAGATTACACTTACCTTT	CASSPKITLTF
TRBV29-1	TRBJ2-1	many	NA	TGCAGCGTTGAAGCGGGGCAGGGGCAGTTCTTC	CSVEAGQGQFF
TRBV27	TRBJ2-7	few	NA	TGTGCCAGCAGTTTCAACGGTCAGGGAGCCTACGAGCAGTACTTC	CASSFNGQGAYEQYF
TRBV5-1	TRBJ2-6	few	TRBD1	TGCGCCAGCAGCTTGACAGGGGGCGCATACCGGTCTGGGGCCAACGTCCTGACTTTC	CASSLTGGAYRSGANVLTF
TRBV24-1	TRBJ2-3	NA	NA	TGTGCCACCAGTGAAAGGTCAGATACGCAGTATTTT	CATSERSDTQYF
TRBV9	TRBJ1-2	NA	TRBD1	TGTGCCAGCAGCGTAGGCGCGGGACAGGGGGTTGAAGGCTACACCTTC	CASSVGAGQGVEGYTF
TRBV9	TRBJ1-1	many	NA	TGTGCCAGCAGCTACATAATGGGAGTGAACACTGAAGCTTTCTTT	CASSYIMGVNTEAFF
TRBV29-1	TRBJ2-7	many	NA	TGCAGCGTTGGGAGACAGTCCTACGAGCAGTACTTC	CSVGRQSYEQYF
TRBV27	TRBJ1-2	many	TRBD1	TGTGCCAGCAGTAGAACAGGGGATGACGGCTACACCTTC	CASSRTGDDGYTF
TRBV7-2	TRBJ2-1	NA	NA	TGTGCCAGCAGCTTAATCCCCCATGGGCTAGCTGGGGATGAGCAGTTCTTC	CASSLIPHGLAGDEQFF
TRBV20-1	TRBJ2-1	once	TRBD2	TGCAGTGCCAGCGGGCCTAGCGGGGGTCAACTTAATGAGCAGTTCTTC	CSASGPSGGQLNEQFF
TRBV29-1	TRBJ1-3	many	NA	TGCAGCGGAACGACAGGAATAAACACCATATATTTT	CSGTTGINTIYF
TRBV18	TRBJ1-5	NA	TRBD1	TGTGCCAGCTCACCGTTGGGACAGGGGGCGAGTCAGCCCCAGCATTTT	CASSPLGQGASQPQHF
TRBV5-6	TRBJ2-7	few	TRBD2	TGTGCCAGCAGCTTCATAGCGGGGGAGTACGAGCAGTACTTC	CASSFIAGEYEQYF
TRBV5-6	TRBJ2-1	few	NA	TGTGCCAGCAGCTTCCCGGGCAGTCGGGAGCAGTTCTTC	CASSFPGSREQFF
TRBV20-1	TRBJ1-1	NA	NA	TGCTGCTCTAGAGTAGGCAGGGGAAGGAATAAGGCCACTGAAGCTTTCTTT	CCSRVGRGRNKATEAFF
TRBV4-2	TRBJ2-5	NA	TRBD2	TGTGCCAGCAGCCCGGGACTAGCGTTGGAGACCCAGTACTTC	CASSPGLALETQYF
TRBV7-9	TRBJ2-3	few	TRBD2	TGTGCCAGCAGCTTTCAATCGGCGGGGGGCGATACGCAGTATTTT	CASSFQSAGGDTQYF
TRBV10-3	TRBJ2-1	many	NA	TGTGCCATCAGTGTTACTGAGGGAACATCCTACAATGAGCAGTTCTTC	CAISVTEGTSYNEQFF
TRBV10-3	TRBJ1-1	NA	TRBD1	TGTGCCATCAGTTTCCAGGGGGGAAACACTGAAGCTTTCTTT	CAISFQGGNTEAFF
TRBV6-6	TRBJ1-1	many	NA	TGTGCCAGCAGAGAGTTTATAGCTGAAGCTTTCTTT	CASREFIAEAFF
TRBV20-1	TRBJ2-1	NA	TRBD2	TGCAGTGCTAGGGATATAGCGGGGCCCTCCTACAATGAGCAGTTCTTC	CSARDIAGPSYNEQFF
TRBV11-2	TRBJ2-1	many	NA	TGTGCCAGCAGCTTAGCGGCCAGGGTAGGTGAGCAGTTCTTC	CASSLAARVGEQFF
TRBV7-2	TRBJ2-1	NA	TRBD2	TGTGCCATCCCCTGGGAGGGTGAGCAGTTCTTC	CAIPWEGEQFF